This record concerns one T cell receptor (beta chain) sequence. The sample is drawn from a study of blood T cell repertoires in COVID-19. About the research overall: Whether acute or convalescent, the COVID-19 samples came from the United States, Italy and Spain.

Source study methods: Counts of nucleated cells, estimated from reference gene primer amplification, were obtained. Generated by immunoSEQ multiplex PCR, the TCRdb table keeps only in-frame clones and is missing some. The V and J calls and clone size are taken from that table; D and trimming were inferred from the DNA. The sample includes around 130,000 clones, around 80% seen only once; the top ten take 10% to 11%. The clonotype originates from a human donor in a cohort sampled during active COVID-19. The sample consisted of peripheral blood.

The CDR3 coding sequence is TGTGCCGCGCGGGGGGTTGGCAATGAAAAACTGTTTTTT. As protein: CAARGVGNEKLFF. The rearrangement links TRBV19 to TRBJ1-4; D is possibly TRBD1 (5 bases). The CDR3 runs 13 residues. Trimming took off 11 bases at V and 5 bases at J, with 15 bases between the two ends. Germline V gives CDR1 LNHDA, CDR2 SQIVND (reference sequence).